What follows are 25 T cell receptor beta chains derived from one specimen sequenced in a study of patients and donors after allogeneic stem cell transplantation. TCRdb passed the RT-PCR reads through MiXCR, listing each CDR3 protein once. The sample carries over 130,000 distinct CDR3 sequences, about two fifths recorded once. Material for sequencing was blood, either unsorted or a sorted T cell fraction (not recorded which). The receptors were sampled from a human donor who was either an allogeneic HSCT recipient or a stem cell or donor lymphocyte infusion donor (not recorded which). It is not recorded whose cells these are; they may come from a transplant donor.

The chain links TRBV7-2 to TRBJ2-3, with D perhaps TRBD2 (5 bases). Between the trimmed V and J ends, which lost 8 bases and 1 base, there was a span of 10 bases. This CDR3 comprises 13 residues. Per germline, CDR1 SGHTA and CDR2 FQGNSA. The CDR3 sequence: CASLERGTDTQYF. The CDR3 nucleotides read TGTGCCAGCTTAGAGAGGGGCACAGATACGCAGTATTTT.

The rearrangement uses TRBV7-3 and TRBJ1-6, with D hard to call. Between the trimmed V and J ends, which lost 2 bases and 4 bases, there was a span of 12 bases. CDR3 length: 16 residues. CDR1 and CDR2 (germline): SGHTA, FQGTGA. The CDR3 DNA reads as TGTGCCAGCAGCTTAGGAGGTCGGCGGTATAATTCACCCCTCCACTTT. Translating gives CASSLGGRRYNSPLHF.

Here the CDR3 DNA reads TGTGCCAGCAGTCCCGGGACAGGGCAATACAATGAGCAGTTCTTC. It specifies CASSPGTGQYNEQFF. The rearrangement uses TRBV3-1 and TRBJ2-1; 9 bases are a match to TRBD1. V was clipped by 6 bases and J by 4 bases; unmatched bases: 7. The CDR3 covers 15 residues. Germline V gene data show CDR1 as LGHDT and CDR2 as YNNKEL (reference sequence).

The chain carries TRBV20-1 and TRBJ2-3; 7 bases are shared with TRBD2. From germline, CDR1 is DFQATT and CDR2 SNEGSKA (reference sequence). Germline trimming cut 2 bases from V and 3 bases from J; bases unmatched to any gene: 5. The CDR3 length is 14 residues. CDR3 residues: CSARNRGETDTQYF. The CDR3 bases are TGCAGTGCTAGAAATCGGGGGGAAACAGATACGCAGTATTTT.

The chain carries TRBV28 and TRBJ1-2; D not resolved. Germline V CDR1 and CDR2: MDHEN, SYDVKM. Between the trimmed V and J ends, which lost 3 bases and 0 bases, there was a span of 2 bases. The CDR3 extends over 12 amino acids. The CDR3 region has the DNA TGTGCCAGCAGTTTGGCTAACTATGGCTACACCTTC. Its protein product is CASSLANYGYTF.

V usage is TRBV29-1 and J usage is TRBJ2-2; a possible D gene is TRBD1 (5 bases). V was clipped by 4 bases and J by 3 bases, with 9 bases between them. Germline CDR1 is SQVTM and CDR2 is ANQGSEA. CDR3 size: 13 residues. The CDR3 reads CSVVLGDTGELFF. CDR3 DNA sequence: TGCAGCGTTGTTCTAGGGGACACCGGGGAGCTGTTTTTT.

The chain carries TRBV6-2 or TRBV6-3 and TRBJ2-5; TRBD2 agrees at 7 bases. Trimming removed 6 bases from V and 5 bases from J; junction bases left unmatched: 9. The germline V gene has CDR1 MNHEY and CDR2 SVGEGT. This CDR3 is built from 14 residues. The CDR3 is CASSGLGFGETQYF. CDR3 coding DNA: TGTGCCAGCAGCGGACTAGGCTTTGGTGAGACCCAGTACTTC.

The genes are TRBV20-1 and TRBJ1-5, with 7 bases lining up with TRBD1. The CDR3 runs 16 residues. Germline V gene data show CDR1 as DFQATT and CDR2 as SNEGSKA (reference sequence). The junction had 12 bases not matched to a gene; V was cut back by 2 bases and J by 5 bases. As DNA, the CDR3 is TGCAGTGCTAGAATCCGGGCAGGGGGAGACCATCAGCCCCAGCATTTT. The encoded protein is CSARIRAGGDHQPQHF.

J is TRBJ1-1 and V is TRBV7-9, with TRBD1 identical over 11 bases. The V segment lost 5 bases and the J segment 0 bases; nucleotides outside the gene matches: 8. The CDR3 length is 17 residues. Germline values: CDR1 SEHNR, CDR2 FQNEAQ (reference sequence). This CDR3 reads CASSERGTGGMNTEAFF. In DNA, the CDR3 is TGTGCCAGCAGCGAACGGGGGACAGGGGGAATGAACACTGAAGCTTTCTTT.

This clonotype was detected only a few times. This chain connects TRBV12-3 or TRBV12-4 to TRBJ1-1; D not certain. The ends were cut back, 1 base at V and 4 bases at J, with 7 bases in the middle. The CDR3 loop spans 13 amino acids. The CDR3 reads CASSLGRITEAFF. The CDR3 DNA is TGTGCCAGCAGTTTAGGTAGAATCACTGAAGCTTTCTTT.

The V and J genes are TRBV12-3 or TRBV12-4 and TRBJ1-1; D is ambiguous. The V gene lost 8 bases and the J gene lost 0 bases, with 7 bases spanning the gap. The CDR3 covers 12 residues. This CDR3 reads CASFQMNTEAFF. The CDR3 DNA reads TGTGCCAGCTTTCAGATGAACACTGAAGCTTTCTTT.

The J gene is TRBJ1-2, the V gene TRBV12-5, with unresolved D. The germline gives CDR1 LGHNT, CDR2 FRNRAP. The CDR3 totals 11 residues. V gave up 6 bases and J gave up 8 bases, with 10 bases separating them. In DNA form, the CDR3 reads TGTGCTAGTGGGTCTTCACAGGGCTACACCTTC. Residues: CASGSSQGYTF.

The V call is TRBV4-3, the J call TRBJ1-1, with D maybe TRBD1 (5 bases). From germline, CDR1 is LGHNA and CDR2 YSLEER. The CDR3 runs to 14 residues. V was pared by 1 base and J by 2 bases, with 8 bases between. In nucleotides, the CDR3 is TGCGCCAGCAGCCAAGGACAGTTAAACACTGAAGCTTTCTTT. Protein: CASSQGQLNTEAFF.

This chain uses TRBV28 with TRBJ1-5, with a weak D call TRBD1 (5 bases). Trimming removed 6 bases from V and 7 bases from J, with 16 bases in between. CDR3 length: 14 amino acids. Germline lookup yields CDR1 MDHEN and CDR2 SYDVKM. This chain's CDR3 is CASSPDTPGQPQHF. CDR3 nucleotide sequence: TGTGCCAGCAGCCCGGACACGCCCGGACAGCCCCAGCATTTT. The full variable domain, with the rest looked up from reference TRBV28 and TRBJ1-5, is DVKVTQSSRYLVKRTGEKVFLECVQDMDHENMFWYRQDPGLGLRLIYFSYDVKMKEKGDIPEGYSVSREKKERFSLILESASTNQTSMYLCASSPDTPGQPQHFGDGTRLSIL.

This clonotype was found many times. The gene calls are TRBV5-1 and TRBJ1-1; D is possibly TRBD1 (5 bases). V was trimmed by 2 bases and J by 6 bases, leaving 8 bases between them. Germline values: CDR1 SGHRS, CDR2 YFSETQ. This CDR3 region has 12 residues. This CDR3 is CASSLPGPEAFF. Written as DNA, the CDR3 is TGCGCCAGCAGCTTACCGGGGCCTGAAGCTTTCTTT.

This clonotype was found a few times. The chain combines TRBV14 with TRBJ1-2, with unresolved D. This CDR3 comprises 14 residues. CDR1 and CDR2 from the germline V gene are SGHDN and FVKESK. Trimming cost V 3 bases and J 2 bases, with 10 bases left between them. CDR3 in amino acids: CASSHWAGNYGYTF. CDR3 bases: TGTGCCAGCAGCCATTGGGCCGGGAACTATGGCTACACCTTC.

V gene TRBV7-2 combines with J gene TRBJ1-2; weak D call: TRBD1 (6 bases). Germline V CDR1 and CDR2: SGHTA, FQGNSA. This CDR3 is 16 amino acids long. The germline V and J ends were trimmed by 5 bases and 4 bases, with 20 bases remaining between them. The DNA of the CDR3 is TGTGCCAGCAGCGTCGGGGGCAGTTTGGGGCCCTATGGCTACACCTTC. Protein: CASSVGGSLGPYGYTF.

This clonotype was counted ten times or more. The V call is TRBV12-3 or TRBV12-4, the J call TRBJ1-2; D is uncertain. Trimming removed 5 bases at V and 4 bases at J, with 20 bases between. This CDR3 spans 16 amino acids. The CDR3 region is CASSPSRATRIYGYTF. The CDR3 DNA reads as TGTGCCAGCAGTCCCTCCCGGGCCACCCGAATCTATGGCTACACCTTC.

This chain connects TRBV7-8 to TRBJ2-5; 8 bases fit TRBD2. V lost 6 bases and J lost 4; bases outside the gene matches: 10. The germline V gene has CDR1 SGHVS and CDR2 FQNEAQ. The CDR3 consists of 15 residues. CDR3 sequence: CASSKSGGRIETQYF. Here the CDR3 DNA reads TGTGCCAGCAGTAAGAGCGGGGGAAGGATAGAGACCCAGTACTTC.

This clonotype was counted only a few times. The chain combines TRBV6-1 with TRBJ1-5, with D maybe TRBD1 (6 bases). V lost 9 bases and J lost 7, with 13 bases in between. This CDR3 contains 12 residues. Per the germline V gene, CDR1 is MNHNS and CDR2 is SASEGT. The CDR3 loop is CASGGPSQPQHF. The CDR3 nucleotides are TGTGCCAGTGGGGGCCCAAGCCAGCCCCAGCATTTT.

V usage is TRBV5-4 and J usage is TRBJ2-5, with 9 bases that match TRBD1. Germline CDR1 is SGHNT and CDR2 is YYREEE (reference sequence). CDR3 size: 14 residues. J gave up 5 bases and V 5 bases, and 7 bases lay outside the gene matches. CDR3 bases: TGTGCCAGCAGGGCACAGGGGGCGCACGAGACCCAGTACTTC. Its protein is CASRAQGAHETQYF.

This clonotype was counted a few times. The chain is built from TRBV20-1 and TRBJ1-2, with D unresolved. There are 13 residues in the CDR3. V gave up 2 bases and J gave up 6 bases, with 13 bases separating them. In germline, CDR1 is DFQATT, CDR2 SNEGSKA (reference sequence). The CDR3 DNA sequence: TGCAGTGCTAGATCGCGCCGGGAAGATGGCTACACCTTC. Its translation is CSARSRREDGYTF.

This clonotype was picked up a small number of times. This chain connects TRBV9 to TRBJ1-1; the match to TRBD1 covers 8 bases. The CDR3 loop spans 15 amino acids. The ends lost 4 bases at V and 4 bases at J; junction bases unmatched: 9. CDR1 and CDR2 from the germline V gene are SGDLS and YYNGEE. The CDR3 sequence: CASSPFTGGSTEAFF. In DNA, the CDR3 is TGTGCCAGCAGCCCCTTCACAGGGGGGAGCACTGAAGCTTTCTTT.

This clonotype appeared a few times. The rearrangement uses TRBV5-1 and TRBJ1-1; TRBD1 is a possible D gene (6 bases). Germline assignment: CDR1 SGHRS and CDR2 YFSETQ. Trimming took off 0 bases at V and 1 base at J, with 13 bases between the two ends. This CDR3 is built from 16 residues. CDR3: CASSLAKDRPNTEAFF. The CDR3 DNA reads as TGCGCCAGCAGCTTGGCTAAGGACAGACCGAACACTGAAGCTTTCTTT. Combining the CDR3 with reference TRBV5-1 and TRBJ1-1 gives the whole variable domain KAGVTQTPRYLIKTRGQQVTLSCSPISGHRSVSWYQQTPGQGLQFLFEYFSETQRNKGNFPGRFSGRQFSNSRSEMNVSTLELGDSALYLCASSLAKDRPNTEAFFGQGTRLTVV.

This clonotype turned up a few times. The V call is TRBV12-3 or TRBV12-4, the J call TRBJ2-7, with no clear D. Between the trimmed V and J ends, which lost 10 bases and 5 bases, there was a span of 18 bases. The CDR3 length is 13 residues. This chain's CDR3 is CATSGFPPHEQYF. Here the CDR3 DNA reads TGTGCCACCTCGGGCTTTCCCCCCCACGAGCAGTACTTC.